These T cell receptor beta chains were read from a single sample in a study of technical replicates of blood from a few donors. Profiled with immunoSEQ multiplex PCR; TCRdb holds only in-frame clones, not every one. The sample lists under 55,000 clones; roughly 95% were seen once. Source material: T cells isolated from PBMCs. The receptors originated from a human donor in good health. CDR3s include the opening cysteine and the closing phenylalanine or tryptophan. Each record gives: V gene, CDR3 protein.

V gene: TRBV28
CDR3 protein: CARTGSAQPPPERTEAFF

V gene: TRBV11-2
CDR3 protein: CASRPTDTANEKLFF

V gene: TRBV19
CDR3 protein: CASSIPREAFF

V gene: TRBV5-8
CDR3 protein: CASSWKQGNTIYF

V gene: TRBV5-1
CDR3 protein: CASSWRLAGASGELFF

V gene: TRBV28
CDR3 protein: CASGPPREGNTIYF

V gene: TRBV5-1
CDR3 protein: CASSLALGLAHSYEQYF

V gene: TRBV5-8
CDR3 protein: CASSRGLALNFDEQFF

V gene: TRBV13
CDR3 protein: CASSLGAGPPEQYF

V gene: TRBV18
CDR3 protein: CASSPEDRSYYGYTF

V gene: TRBV29-1
CDR3 protein: CSVVRDRTYEQYF

V gene: TRBV25-1
CDR3 protein: CASRGYSYEQYF

V gene: TRBV7-9
CDR3 protein: CASSLFTGEAFF

V gene: TRBV7-3
CDR3 protein: CASSLVGVGGGTEAFF

V gene: TRBV6-1
CDR3 protein: CASSGIPGQVSAFF

V gene: TRBV5-1
CDR3 protein: CASSLGQGGFEAFF

V gene: TRBV2
CDR3 protein: CASSPEGKVREQYF

V gene: TRBV19
CDR3 protein: CASSNDYYEQYF

V gene: TRBV7-9
CDR3 protein: CASSLEQGQPQHF

V gene: TRBV6-6
CDR3 protein: CASTIGQGTEAFF

V gene: TRBV10-1
CDR3 protein: CASSDSEAGGSYNEQFF

V gene: TRBV7-9
CDR3 protein: CASRSPGGWEKLFF

V gene: TRBV9
CDR3 protein: CASSVSGQNMYEQYF

V gene: TRBV9
CDR3 protein: CASSVGHPDTQYF

V gene: TRBV28
CDR3 protein: CASSLPYYGYTF

V gene: TRBV15
CDR3 protein: CATREGANQPQHF

V gene: TRBV5-4
CDR3 protein: CASRLEASGVNEQFF

V gene: TRBV7-8
CDR3 protein: CASSTPFPRQGGTEAFF

V gene: TRBV28
CDR3 protein: CASSTQRLAGNTDTQYF

V gene: TRBV27
CDR3 protein: CASSYSSGVYEQYF

V gene: TRBV19
CDR3 protein: CASRTANEKLFF

V gene: TRBV9
CDR3 protein: CASSDQVETQYF

V gene: TRBV27
CDR3 protein: CASNYRGDRGYTDTQYF

V gene: TRBV9
CDR3 protein: CASSPGEGGVHTEAFF

V gene: TRBV7-9
CDR3 protein: CASSSRRENTEAFF

V gene: TRBV6-5
CDR3 protein: CASSRDRGNTGELFF

V gene: TRBV28
CDR3 protein: CASSYRGGLQETQYF

V gene: TRBV6-5
CDR3 protein: CASSRTGYDYGYTF

V gene: TRBV4-2
CDR3 protein: CASSLRTGQNTGELFF

V gene: TRBV28
CDR3 protein: CASSFVFEAGELFF

V gene: TRBV5-1
CDR3 protein: CASSFLPGQENSGYTF

V gene: TRBV29-1
CDR3 protein: CSVCDGTGTAYEQYF

V gene: TRBV25-1
CDR3 protein: CASSEYPSGRYNEQFF

V gene: TRBV19
CDR3 protein: CASRTGALSGANVLTF

V gene: TRBV6-4
CDR3 protein: CASRRTINTEAFF

V gene: TRBV6-5
CDR3 protein: CASSFPGGGRGYTF

V gene: TRBV7-2
CDR3 protein: CASSLESTGEGSYGYTF

V gene: TRBV19
CDR3 protein: CASSMVAGSYGYTF

V gene: TRBV6-4
CDR3 protein: CATRKGGTQYF

V gene: TRBV7-2
CDR3 protein: CASSLNRDNNEQFF

V gene: TRBV28
CDR3 protein: CASSSSDRVNEQYF

V gene: TRBV7-9
CDR3 protein: CASSLGWQGGVTGELFF